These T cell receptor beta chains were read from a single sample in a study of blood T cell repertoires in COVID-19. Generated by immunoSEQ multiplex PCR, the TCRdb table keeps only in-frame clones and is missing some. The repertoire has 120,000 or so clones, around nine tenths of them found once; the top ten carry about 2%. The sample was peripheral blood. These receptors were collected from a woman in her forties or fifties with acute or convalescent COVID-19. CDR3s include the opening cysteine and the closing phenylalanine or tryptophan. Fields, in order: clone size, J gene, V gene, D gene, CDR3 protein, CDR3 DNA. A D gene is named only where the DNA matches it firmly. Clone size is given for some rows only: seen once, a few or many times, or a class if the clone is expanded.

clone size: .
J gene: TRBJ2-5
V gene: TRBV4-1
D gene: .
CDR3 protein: CASSQDGRETQYF
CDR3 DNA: TGCGCCAGCAGCCAAGATGGGCGAGAGACCCAGTACTTC

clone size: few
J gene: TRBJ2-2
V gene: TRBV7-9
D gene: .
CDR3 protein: CASSFRDRNTGELFF
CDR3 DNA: TGTGCCAGCAGCTTCCGAGACAGGAACACCGGGGAGCTGTTTTTT

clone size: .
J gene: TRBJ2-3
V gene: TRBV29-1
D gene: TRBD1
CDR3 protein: CSARTGITDTQYF
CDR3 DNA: TGCAGCGCCCGGACAGGGATCACAGATACGCAGTATTTT

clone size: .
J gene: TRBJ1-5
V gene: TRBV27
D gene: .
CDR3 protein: CASSSQQGLGQPQHF
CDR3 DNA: TGTGCCAGCAGTTCACAACAGGGTCTGGGTCAGCCCCAGCATTTT

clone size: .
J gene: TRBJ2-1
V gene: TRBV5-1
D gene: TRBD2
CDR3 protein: CASSPWGPSSLAGGNNEQFF
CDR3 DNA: TGCGCCAGCAGCCCTTGGGGCCCCTCTTCTCTTGCGGGAGGAAACAATGAGCAGTTCTTC

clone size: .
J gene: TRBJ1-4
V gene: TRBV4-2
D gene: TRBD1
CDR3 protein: CASSQPGQGSEKLFF
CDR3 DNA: TGTGCCAGCAGCCAACCGGGACAGGGTAGTGAAAAACTGTTTTTT

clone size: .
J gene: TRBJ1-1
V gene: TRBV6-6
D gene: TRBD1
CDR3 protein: CASSYSGTENTEAFF
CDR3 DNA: TGTGCCAGCAGTTACTCCGGGACAGAAAACACTGAAGCTTTCTTT

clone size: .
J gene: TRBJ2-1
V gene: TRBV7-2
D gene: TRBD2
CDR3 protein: CASSLFQRGNNEQFF
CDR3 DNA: TGTGCCAGCAGCTTATTCCAGCGGGGTAACAATGAGCAGTTCTTC

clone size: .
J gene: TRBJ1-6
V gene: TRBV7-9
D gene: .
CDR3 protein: CASSRNSPLHF
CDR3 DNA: TGTGCCAGCAGCCGGAATTCACCCCTCCACTTT

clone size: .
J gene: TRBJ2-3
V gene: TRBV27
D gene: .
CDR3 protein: CASSPEGLRTDTQYF
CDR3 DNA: TGTGCCAGCAGCCCTGAGGGACTTCGCACAGATACGCAGTATTTT

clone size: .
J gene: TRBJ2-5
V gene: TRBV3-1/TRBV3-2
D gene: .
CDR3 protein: CASSQTPGTGRQTQYF
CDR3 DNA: TGTGCCAGCAGCCAAACACCCGGGACTGGGAGGCAGACCCAGTACTTC

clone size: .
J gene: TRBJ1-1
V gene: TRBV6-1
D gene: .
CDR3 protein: CASSEWGQTEAFF
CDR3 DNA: TGTGCCAGCAGTGAATGGGGGCAAACTGAAGCTTTCTTT

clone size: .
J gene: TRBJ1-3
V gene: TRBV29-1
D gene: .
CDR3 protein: CSATTGAGNTIYF
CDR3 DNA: TGCAGCGCAACGACGGGGGCTGGAAACACCATATATTTT

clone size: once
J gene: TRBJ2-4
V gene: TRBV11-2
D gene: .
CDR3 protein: CASSPGTFRNIQYF
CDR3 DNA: TGTGCCAGCAGCCCCGGGACTTTTAGAAACATTCAGTACTTC

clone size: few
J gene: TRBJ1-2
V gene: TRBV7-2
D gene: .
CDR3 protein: CASSLVGGASFYGYTF
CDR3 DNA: TGTGCCAGCAGTTTAGTGGGGGGGGCAAGTTTTTATGGCTACACCTTC

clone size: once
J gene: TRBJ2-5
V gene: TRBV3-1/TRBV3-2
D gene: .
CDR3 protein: CASSQFGLQETQYF
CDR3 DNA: TGTGCCAGCAGCCAATTTGGACTACAAGAGACCCAGTACTTC

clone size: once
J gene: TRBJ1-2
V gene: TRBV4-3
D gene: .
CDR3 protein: CASSPTQHYGYTF
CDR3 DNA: TGCGCCAGCAGCCCCACACAGCACTATGGCTACACCTTC

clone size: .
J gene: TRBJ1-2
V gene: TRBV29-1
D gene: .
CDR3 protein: CSVELVQGTGYTF
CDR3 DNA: TGCAGCGTTGAATTGGTCCAGGGGACTGGCTACACCTTC

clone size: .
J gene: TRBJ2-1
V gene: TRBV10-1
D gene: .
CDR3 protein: CASTPVGAEDEQFF
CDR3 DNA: TGCGCCAGCACCCCCGTGGGGGCCGAGGATGAGCAGTTCTTC

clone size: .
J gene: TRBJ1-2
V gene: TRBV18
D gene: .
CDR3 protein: CASSPTQGESYGYTF
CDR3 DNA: TGTGCCAGCTCACCAACTCAGGGTGAGAGCTATGGCTACACCTTC

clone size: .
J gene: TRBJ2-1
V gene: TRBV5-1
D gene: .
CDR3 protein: CASSTGLRNSYNEQFF
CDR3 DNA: TGCGCCAGCAGTACAGGGCTGAGGAACTCCTACAATGAGCAGTTCTTC

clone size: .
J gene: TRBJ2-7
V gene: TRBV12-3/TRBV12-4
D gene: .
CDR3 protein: CASPRAPYEQYF
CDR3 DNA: TGTGCCAGTCCCAGGGCCCCCTACGAGCAGTACTTC

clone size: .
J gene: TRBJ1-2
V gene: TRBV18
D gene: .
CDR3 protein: CASSPSGQGLPYGYTF
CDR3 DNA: TGTGCCAGCTCACCAAGCGGCCAAGGACTCCCCTATGGCTACACCTTC

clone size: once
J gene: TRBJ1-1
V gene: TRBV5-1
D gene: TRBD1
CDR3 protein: CASSSGTGGSKAFF
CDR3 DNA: TGCGCCAGCAGCTCCGGGACAGGGGGCTCTAAAGCTTTCTTT

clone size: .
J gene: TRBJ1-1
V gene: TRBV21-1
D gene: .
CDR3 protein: CASSRDRGLRTEAFF
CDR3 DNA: TGTGCCAGCAGCCGGGACAGGGGGCTTCGGACTGAAGCTTTCTTT

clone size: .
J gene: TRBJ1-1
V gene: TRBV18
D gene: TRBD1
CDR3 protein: CASSQTGGTEAFF
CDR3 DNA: TGTGCCAGCTCTCAGACAGGGGGCACTGAAGCTTTCTTT

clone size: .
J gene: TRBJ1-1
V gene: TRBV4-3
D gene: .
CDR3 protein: CASSQGGWGTEAFF
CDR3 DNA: TGCGCCAGCAGCCAGGGGGGATGGGGGACTGAAGCTTTCTTT

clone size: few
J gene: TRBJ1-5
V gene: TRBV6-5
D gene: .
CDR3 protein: CASKEELSNQPQHF
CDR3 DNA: TGTGCCAGCAAGGAGGAACTCAGCAATCAGCCCCAGCATTTT

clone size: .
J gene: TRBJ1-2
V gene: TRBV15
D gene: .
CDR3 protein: CATSKRLNTQNYGYTF
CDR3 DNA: TGTGCCACCAGCAAAAGACTTAACACACAAAACTATGGCTACACCTTC

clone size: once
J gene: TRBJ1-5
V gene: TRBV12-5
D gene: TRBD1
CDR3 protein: CASGFSGTGSGQPQHF
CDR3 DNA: TGTGCTAGTGGTTTCTCCGGGACAGGGAGCGGGCAGCCCCAGCATTTT

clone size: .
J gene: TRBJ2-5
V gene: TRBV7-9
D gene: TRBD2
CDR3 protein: CASSPTSGGARETQYF
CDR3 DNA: TGTGCCAGCAGCCCGACTAGCGGGGGGGCCAGAGAGACCCAGTACTTC

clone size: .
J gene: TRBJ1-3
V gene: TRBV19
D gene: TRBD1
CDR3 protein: CASSARDRAGNTIYF
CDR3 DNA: TGTGCCAGTAGTGCCAGGGACAGGGCTGGAAACACCATATATTTT

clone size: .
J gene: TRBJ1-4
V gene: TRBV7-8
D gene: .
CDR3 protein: CASSFRGSEKLFF
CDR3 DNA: TGTGCCAGCAGCTTCAGGGGCTCCGAAAAACTGTTTTTT

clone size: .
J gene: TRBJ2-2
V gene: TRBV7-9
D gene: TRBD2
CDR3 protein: CASKGTAGITGELFF
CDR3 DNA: TGTGCCAGCAAGGGTACAGCGGGAATCACCGGGGAGCTGTTTTTT

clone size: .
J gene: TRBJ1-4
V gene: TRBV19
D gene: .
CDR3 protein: CASSRDTSNEKLFF
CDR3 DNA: TGTGCCAGTAGTCGGGACACCTCTAATGAAAAACTGTTTTTT

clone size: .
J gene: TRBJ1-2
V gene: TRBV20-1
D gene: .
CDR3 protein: CSASGQNGYTF
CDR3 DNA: TGCAGTGCGTCTGGACAGAATGGCTACACCTTC

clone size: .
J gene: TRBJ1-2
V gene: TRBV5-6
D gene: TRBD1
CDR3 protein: CASSLRQGINYGYTF
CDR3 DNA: TGTGCCAGCAGCTTGCGACAGGGGATTAACTATGGCTACACCTTC

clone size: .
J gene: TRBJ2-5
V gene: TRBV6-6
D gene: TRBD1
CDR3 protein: CASSKQGAFQETQYF
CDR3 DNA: TGTGCCAGCAGTAAACAGGGGGCCTTCCAAGAGACCCAGTACTTC

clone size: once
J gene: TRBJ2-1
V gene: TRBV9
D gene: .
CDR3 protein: CASSAPDTNLGQFF
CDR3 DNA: TGTGCCAGCAGCGCTCCGGACACCAACCTGGGCCAGTTCTTC

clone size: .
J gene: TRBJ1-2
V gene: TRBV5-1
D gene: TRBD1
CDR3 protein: CASSLDSTGNGYTF
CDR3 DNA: TGCGCCAGCAGCTTGGACTCGACAGGGAATGGCTACACCTTC

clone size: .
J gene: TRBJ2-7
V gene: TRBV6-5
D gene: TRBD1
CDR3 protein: CASSRRDRGDEQYF
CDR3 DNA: TGTGCCAGCAGTAGAAGGGACAGGGGAGACGAGCAGTACTTC

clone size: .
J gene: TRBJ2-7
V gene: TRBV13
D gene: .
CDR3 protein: CASSLVQMSYEQYF
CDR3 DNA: TGTGCCAGCAGCTTAGTTCAGATGTCCTACGAGCAGTACTTC

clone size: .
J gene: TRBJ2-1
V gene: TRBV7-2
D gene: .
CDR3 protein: CASSLIPGRGFYNEQFF
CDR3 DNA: TGTGCCAGCAGCTTAATCCCCGGGCGGGGCTTCTACAATGAGCAGTTCTTC

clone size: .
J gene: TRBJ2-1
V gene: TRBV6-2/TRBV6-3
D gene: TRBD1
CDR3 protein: CASSPTGDEQFF
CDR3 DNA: TGTGCCAGCAGCCCGACAGGGGATGAGCAGTTCTTC

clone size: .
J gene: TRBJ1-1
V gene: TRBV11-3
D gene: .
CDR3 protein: CASSLGGQRTEAFF
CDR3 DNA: TGTGCCAGCAGCTTAGGAGGGCAACGGACTGAAGCTTTCTTT

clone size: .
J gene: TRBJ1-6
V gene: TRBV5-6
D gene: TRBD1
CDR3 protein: CASSLADRGWDF
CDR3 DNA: TGTGCCAGCAGCTTGGCCGACAGGGGATGGGACTTT

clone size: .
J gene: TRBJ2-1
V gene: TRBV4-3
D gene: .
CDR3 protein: CASSQDRQSYNEQFF
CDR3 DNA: TGCGCCAGCAGCCAAGATCGACAGTCTTACAATGAGCAGTTCTTC

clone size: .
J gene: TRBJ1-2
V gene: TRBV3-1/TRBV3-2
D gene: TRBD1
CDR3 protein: CASSHGQGALNGYTF
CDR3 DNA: TGTGCCAGCAGCCACGGACAGGGGGCGCTTAATGGCTACACCTTC

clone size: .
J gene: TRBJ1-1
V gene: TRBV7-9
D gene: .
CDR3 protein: CASSLFPGAGDTEAFF
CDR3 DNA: TGTGCCAGCAGCTTATTCCCGGGCGCCGGGGACACTGAAGCTTTCTTT

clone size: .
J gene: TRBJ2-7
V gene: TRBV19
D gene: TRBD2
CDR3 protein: CASSNRPSGTSSYEQYF
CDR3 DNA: TGTGCCAGTAGCAACAGGCCTAGCGGGACCAGCTCCTACGAGCAGTACTTC

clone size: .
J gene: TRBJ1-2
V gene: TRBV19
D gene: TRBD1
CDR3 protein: CASRFGGQATGYTF
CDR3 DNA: TGTGCCAGTAGATTTGGGGGACAGGCAACGGGCTACACCTTC

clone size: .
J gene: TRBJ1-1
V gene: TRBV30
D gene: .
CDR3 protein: CAWSGHRVTTEAFF
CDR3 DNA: TGTGCCTGGAGTGGTCACAGGGTTACGACTGAAGCTTTCTTT

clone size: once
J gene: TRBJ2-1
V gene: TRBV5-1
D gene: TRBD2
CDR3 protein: CASRPLGSGGNNEQFF
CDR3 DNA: TGCGCCAGCAGGCCGCTAGGTAGCGGGGGGAACAATGAGCAGTTCTTC

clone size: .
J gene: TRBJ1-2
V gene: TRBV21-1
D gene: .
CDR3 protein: CASSKKRTGYGYTF
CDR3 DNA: TGTGCCAGCAGCAAGAAGAGGACAGGCTATGGCTACACCTTC

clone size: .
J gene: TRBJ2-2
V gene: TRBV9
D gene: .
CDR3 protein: CASSVERPGIYTGELFF
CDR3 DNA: TGTGCCAGCAGCGTAGAAAGGCCAGGGATATACACCGGGGAGCTGTTTTTT

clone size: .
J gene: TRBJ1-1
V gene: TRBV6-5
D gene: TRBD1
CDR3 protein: CASSYSTGGAGTEAFF
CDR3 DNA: TGTGCCAGCAGTTACTCGACAGGGGGCGCGGGTACTGAAGCTTTCTTT